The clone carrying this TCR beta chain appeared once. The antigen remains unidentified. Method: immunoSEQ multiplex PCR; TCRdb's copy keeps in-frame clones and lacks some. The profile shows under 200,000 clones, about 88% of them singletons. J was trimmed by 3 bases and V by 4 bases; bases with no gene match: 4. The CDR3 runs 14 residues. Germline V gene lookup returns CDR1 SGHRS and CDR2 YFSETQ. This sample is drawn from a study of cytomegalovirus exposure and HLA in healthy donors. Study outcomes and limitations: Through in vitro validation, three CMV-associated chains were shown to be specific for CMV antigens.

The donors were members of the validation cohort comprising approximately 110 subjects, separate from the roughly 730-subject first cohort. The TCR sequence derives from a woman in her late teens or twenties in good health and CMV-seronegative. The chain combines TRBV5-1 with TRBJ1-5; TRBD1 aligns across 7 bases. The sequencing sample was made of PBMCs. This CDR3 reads CASSPGQVNQPQHF. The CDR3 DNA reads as TGCGCCAGCAGCCCCGGACAGGTCAATCAGCCCCAGCATTTT.